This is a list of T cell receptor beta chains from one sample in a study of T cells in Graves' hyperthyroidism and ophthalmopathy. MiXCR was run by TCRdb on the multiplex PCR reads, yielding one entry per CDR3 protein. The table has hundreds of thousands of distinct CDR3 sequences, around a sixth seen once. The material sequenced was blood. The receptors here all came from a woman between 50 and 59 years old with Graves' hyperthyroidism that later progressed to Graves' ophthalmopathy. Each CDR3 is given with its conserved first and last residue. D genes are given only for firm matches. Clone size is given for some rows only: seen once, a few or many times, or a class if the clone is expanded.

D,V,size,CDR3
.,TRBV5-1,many,CASSSHRQQSTGTEAFF
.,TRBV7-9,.,CASSLSGVESPLHF
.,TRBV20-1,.,CSARDQAGVQETQYF
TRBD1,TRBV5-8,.,CASSWTGEIGQPQHF
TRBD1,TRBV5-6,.,CASSTVGQAPNTEAFF
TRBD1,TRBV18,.,CASSRGTGGNTGELFF
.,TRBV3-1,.,CASSEAGEFDEQFF
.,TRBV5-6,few,CASSLFLRRETQYF
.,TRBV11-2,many,CASSLTDGGNQPQHF
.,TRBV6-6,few,CASSYSPANEKLFF
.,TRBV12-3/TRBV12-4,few,CASSLWGVVNTEAFF
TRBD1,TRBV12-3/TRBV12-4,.,CASRTGSSYEQYF
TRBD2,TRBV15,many,CATAGRGELFF
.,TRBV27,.,CASSPDGFQETQYF
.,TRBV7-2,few,CASSIEGDYGYTF
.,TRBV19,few,CASSLGLVDNQPQHF
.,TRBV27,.,CASMDGLNYGYTF
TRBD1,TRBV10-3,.,CAIRPGQGENGYTF
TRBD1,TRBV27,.,CASTPRTGDLYNEQFF
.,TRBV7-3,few,CASSLYPRETQYF
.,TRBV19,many,CASSIQGNTEAFF
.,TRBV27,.,CASSLSPDEESQYF
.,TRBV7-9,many,CASSRSPETNYGYTF
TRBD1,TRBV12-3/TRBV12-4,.,CASSPDRGRKAYGYTF
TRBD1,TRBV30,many,CAWSHRDRGLTEAFF
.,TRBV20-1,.,CSARARLGALAKNIQYF
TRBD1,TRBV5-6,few,CASSPETGGNTGELFF
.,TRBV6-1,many,CASRRGNQPQHF
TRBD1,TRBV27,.,CASSYDTGGYEQYF